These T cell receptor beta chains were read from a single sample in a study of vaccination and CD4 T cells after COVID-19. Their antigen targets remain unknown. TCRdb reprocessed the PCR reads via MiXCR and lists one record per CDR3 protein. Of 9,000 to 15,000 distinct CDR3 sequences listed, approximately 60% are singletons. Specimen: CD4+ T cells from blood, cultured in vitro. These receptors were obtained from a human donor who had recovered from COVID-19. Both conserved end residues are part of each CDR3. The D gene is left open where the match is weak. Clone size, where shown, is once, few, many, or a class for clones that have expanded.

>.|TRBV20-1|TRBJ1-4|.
TGCAGTGCTAGGAGCGATAATAATGAAAAACTGTTTTTT
CSARSDNNEKLFF
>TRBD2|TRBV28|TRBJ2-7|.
TGTGCCAGCAGTTTAGGCCTCCTAGCGGGAGGCGACGAGCAGTACTTC
CASSLGLLAGGDEQYF
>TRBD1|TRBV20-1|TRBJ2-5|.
TGCAGTCTTGGGCCCCCAGGGGGAGAGACCCAGTACTTC
CSLGPPGGETQYF
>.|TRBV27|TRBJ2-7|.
TGTGCCAGCAGCCGAACCCCGTTTTCAGCGCCCAGCCTGGGCTACGAGCAGTACTTC
CASSRTPFSAPSLGYEQYF
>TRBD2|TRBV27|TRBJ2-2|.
TGTGCCAGCAGTCCACTCCCCGCAGCGGGACCCACCGGGGAGCTGTTTTTT
CASSPLPAAGPTGELFF
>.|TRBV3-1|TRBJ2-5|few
TGTGCCAGCAGCCGCCAAGAGACCCAGTACTTC
CASSRQETQYF
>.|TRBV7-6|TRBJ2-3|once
TGTGCCAGCCGTCCTAGCGGCACAGATACGCAGTATTTT
CASRPSGTDTQYF
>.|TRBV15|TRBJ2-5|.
TGTGCCACCAGCAGGGAGGGACGGTTGTCGGAGACCCAGTACTTC
CATSREGRLSETQYF
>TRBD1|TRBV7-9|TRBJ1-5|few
TGTGCCAGCAGCCGGATCGGGACAGTTAATCAGCCCCAGCATTTT
CASSRIGTVNQPQHF
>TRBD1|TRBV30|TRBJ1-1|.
TGTGCCTGGTCTCCCGCGACAGGGGCTGAAGCTTTCTTT
CAWSPATGAEAFF
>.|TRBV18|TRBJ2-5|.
TGTGCCAGCTCCCGGGACAAACAAGAGACCCAGTACTTC
CASSRDKQETQYF
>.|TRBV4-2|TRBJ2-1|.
TGTGCCAGCAGCCAATCTGACCGAAATGAGCAGTTCTTC
CASSQSDRNEQFF
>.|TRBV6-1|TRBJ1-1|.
TGTGCCAGCGCCCAGAGAGGATCAGTTGGAACCACTGAAGCTTTCTTT
CASAQRGSVGTTEAFF
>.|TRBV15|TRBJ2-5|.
TGTGCCACCAGCACGGGTTCCTTTGAGACCCAGTACTTC
CATSTGSFETQYF
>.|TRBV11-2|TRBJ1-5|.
TGTGCCAGCAGCAGGGGGGGCAGGGGCAGCAATCAGCCCCAGCATTTT
CASSRGGRGSNQPQHF
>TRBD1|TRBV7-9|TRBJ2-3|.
TGTGCCAGCAGCTTCCGGACAGGGGTCACTCGCACAGATACGCAGTATTTT
CASSFRTGVTRTDTQYF
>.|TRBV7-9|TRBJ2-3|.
TGTGCCAGCAGGCCCGACGGGGAGGATACGCAGTATTTT
CASRPDGEDTQYF
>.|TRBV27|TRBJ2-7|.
TGTGCCAGCAGTTTAATGGGGGGCGCGTCTCCCTACGAGCAGTACTTC
CASSLMGGASPYEQYF
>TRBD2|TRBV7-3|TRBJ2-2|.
TGTGCCAGCAGCTTATTAGCGGGTGGTGCCACCGGGGAGCTGTTTTTT
CASSLLAGGATGELFF
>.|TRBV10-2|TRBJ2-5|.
TGCGCCAGCAGTGAGTCCGGGGCCCACGAGACCCAGTACTTC
CASSESGAHETQYF
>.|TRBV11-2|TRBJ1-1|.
TGTGCCAGCAGCTCCTCTATAGGACAATCCACTGAAGCTTTCTTT
CASSSSIGQSTEAFF
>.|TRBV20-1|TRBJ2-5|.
TGCAGTGCTCGGCGGGGGGACAGGGACCAAGAGACCCAGTACTTC
CSARRGDRDQETQYF
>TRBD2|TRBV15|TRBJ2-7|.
TGTGCCACCAGCAGAGGGACTAGCGGTTCCTACGAGCAGTACTTC
CATSRGTSGSYEQYF
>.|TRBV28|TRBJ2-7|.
TGTGCCAGCAGGGTGGGATCAAGGCTCTACGAGCAGTACTTC
CASRVGSRLYEQYF